This entry is about one T cell receptor beta chain. Its antigen is still unknown. Trimming shortened V by 0 bases and J by 2 bases, and 9 bases separated the two germline ends. CDR3 length equals 15 residues. The germline gives CDR1 SGHTA, CDR2 FQGNSA. These data come from a study of cytomegalovirus exposure and HLA in healthy donors. Across the whole study: Around 80 million unique TCR sequences came from HLA-typed donors in an early release.

Broader study findings: The authors later found most CMV-associated TCR beta chains appeared HLA-restricted.

In the PCR, 60 Vbeta and 13 Jbeta primers were used. Assay used: immunoSEQ multiplex PCR; TCRdb lists only in-frame clones, some missing. This table holds roughly 70,000 clones, roughly 74% found once. Sequencing used PBMCs. This rearrangement joins TRBV7-2 to TRBJ2-3; possible D gene TRBD2, 5 bases. The TCR was taken from a human donor in good health. In nucleotides, the CDR3 is TGTGCCAGCAGCTTAGCGGTAGGACTCACAGATACGCAGTATTTT. It specifies CASSLAVGLTDTQYF.